A selection of T cell receptor beta chains follows, all from one sample in a study of blood T cell repertoires in COVID-19. The assay was immunoSEQ multiplex PCR, and TCRdb's table has in-frame clones only and misses some. The table records 370,000 or so clones, roughly 86% of them present only once. Sequenced: peripheral blood. The receptors were sampled from a human donor with acute or convalescent COVID-19. The donor label of this sample is uncertain. Both conserved end residues are part of each CDR3. The D gene is left open where the match is weak.

d_call	cdr3_length	j_call	v_call	cdr3_aa	cdr3_nt
.	11	TRBJ1-2	TRBV5-5	CASRYSYGYTF	TGTGCCAGCAGATACAGCTATGGCTACACCTTC
TRBD2	19	TRBJ2-7	TRBV7-8	CASSRILIASGGEVYEQYF	TGTGCCAGCAGCCGCATTCTTATCGCTAGCGGGGGGGAGGTTTACGAGCAGTACTTC
.	14	TRBJ2-7	TRBV18	CASSPIRSSYEQYF	TGTGCCAGCTCACCGATCCGGAGTTCCTACGAGCAGTACTTC
TRBD2	16	TRBJ2-7	TRBV28	CASSLIFGRGDYEQYF	TGTGCCAGCAGTTTAATTTTCGGGAGGGGCGACTACGAGCAGTACTTC
.	14	TRBJ1-4	TRBV4-1	CASSQGGGGEKLFF	TGCGCCAGCAGCCAAGGCGGAGGTGGCGAAAAACTGTTTTTT
.	13	TRBJ1-3	TRBV28	CASWGVSGNTIYF	TGTGCCAGCTGGGGGGTCTCTGGAAACACCATATATTTT
.	12	TRBJ1-5	TRBV7-8	CASSLADQPQHF	TGTGCCAGCAGCTTGGCGGATCAGCCCCAGCATTTT
.	15	TRBJ2-1	TRBV5-1	CASSHRQGPGNEQFF	TGCGCCAGCAGCCACAGACAAGGCCCCGGCAATGAGCAGTTCTTC
TRBD2	17	TRBJ2-7	TRBV11-2	CASSPFLLSGRAGEQYF	TGTGCCAGCAGCCCCTTCCTCCTAAGCGGGAGGGCGGGCGAGCAGTACTTC
.	15	TRBJ1-1	TRBV28	CASSLGGPEGTEAFF	TGTGCCAGCAGTTTAGGAGGGCCTGAGGGGACTGAAGCTTTCTTT
TRBD2	16	TRBJ2-3	TRBV15	CATSRAPSGGTDTQYF	TGTGCCACCAGCAGAGCTCCTAGCGGGGGCACAGATACGCAGTATTTT
.	13	TRBJ2-7	TRBV15	CATSRQASYEQYF	TGTGCCACCAGCAGACAGGCTTCCTACGAGCAGTACTTC